These T cell receptor beta chains were read from a single sample in a study of blood T cell repertoires in COVID-19. Using immunoSEQ multiplex PCR, the repertoire was profiled, and TCRdb retains in-frame clones only, with some absent. The profile shows about 310,000 clones, approximately 90% of them singletons. Input material: PBMCs or T cells enriched from blood (not recorded which). These receptors all stem from a woman in her late teens or twenties who had recovered from COVID-19. CDR3s include the opening cysteine and the closing phenylalanine or tryptophan. Fields, in order: J gene, D gene, V gene, clone size, CDR3 protein, CDR3 DNA. D genes are given only for firm matches. For some rows the clone size is stated as once, few or many, or as a class when expanded; others skip it.

j_call: TRBJ2-3
d_call: NA
v_call: TRBV18
clone_size: NA
cdr3_aa: CASSPVENTDTQYF
cdr3_nt: TGTGCCAGCTCACCAGTGGAGAACACAGATACGCAGTATTTT

j_call: TRBJ1-5
d_call: NA
v_call: TRBV7-2
clone_size: NA
cdr3_aa: CASSLRTAYQPQHF
cdr3_nt: TGTGCCAGCAGCCTAAGGACAGCCTATCAGCCCCAGCATTTT

j_call: TRBJ1-1
d_call: NA
v_call: TRBV4-2
clone_size: NA
cdr3_aa: CASSQDPRSGEAFF
cdr3_nt: TGTGCCAGCAGCCAAGATCCCAGAAGCGGTGAAGCTTTCTTT

j_call: TRBJ2-7
d_call: NA
v_call: TRBV20-1
clone_size: NA
cdr3_aa: CTGLSSYEQYF
cdr3_nt: TGCACGGGTCTCAGCTCCTACGAGCAGTACTTC

j_call: TRBJ1-3
d_call: NA
v_call: TRBV7-2
clone_size: NA
cdr3_aa: CASSLLVAVSGNTIYF
cdr3_nt: TGTGCCAGCAGCTTACTGGTCGCAGTCTCTGGAAACACCATATATTTT

j_call: TRBJ2-7
d_call: NA
v_call: TRBV6-2/TRBV6-3
clone_size: NA
cdr3_aa: CASSYSLGQSYEQYF
cdr3_nt: TGTGCCAGCAGTTACTCTCTGGGACAAAGCTACGAGCAGTACTTC

j_call: TRBJ2-3
d_call: NA
v_call: TRBV4-3
clone_size: once
cdr3_aa: CASSQDEEPGTDTQYF
cdr3_nt: TGCGCCAGCAGCCAAGATGAGGAACCCGGTACGGATACGCAGTATTTT

j_call: TRBJ2-1
d_call: NA
v_call: TRBV5-1
clone_size: NA
cdr3_aa: CASSSQRASYNEQFF
cdr3_nt: TGCGCCAGCAGCTCCCAGAGGGCGTCATACAATGAGCAGTTCTTC

j_call: TRBJ1-5
d_call: NA
v_call: TRBV2
clone_size: once
cdr3_aa: CASRYSSNQPQHF
cdr3_nt: TGTGCCAGCAGATACAGCAGCAATCAGCCCCAGCATTTT

j_call: TRBJ1-3
d_call: NA
v_call: TRBV7-8
clone_size: NA
cdr3_aa: CASSLGVTGNTIYF
cdr3_nt: TGTGCCAGCAGCTTAGGTGTCACTGGAAACACCATATATTTT

j_call: TRBJ2-4
d_call: TRBD1
v_call: TRBV2
clone_size: NA
cdr3_aa: CASSDEGGRAENIQYF
cdr3_nt: TGTGCCAGCAGTGACGAAGGGGGCAGGGCGGAAAACATTCAGTACTTC

j_call: TRBJ2-1
d_call: TRBD1
v_call: TRBV7-9
clone_size: few
cdr3_aa: CASSHRDRGDYNEQFF
cdr3_nt: TGTGCCAGCAGCCACCGGGACAGGGGGGACTACAATGAGCAGTTCTTC

j_call: TRBJ2-3
d_call: NA
v_call: TRBV6-5
clone_size: once
cdr3_aa: CASADIAVRGTQYF
cdr3_nt: TGTGCCAGCGCCGACATCGCGGTCCGGGGTACGCAGTATTTT

j_call: TRBJ2-7
d_call: TRBD2
v_call: TRBV11-2
clone_size: NA
cdr3_aa: CASSPGSGTSGNEQYF
cdr3_nt: TGTGCCAGCAGCCCAGGCTCCGGGACTAGCGGTAACGAGCAGTACTTC

j_call: TRBJ2-1
d_call: TRBD2
v_call: TRBV11-2
clone_size: NA
cdr3_aa: CASSLVSGYNEQFF
cdr3_nt: TGTGCCAGCAGCTTAGTTAGCGGGTACAATGAGCAGTTCTTC

j_call: TRBJ1-1
d_call: NA
v_call: TRBV20-1
clone_size: NA
cdr3_aa: CSASAVQNTEAFF
cdr3_nt: TGCAGTGCTAGTGCAGTCCAGAACACTGAAGCTTTCTTT

j_call: TRBJ2-7
d_call: TRBD2
v_call: TRBV27
clone_size: NA
cdr3_aa: CASSKNIPVAGGYEQQYF
cdr3_nt: TGTGCCAGCTCAAAAAATATCCCCGTGGCGGGAGGCTACGAGCAGCAGTACTTC

j_call: TRBJ2-1
d_call: NA
v_call: TRBV4-3
clone_size: NA
cdr3_aa: CASSLGGGEQFF
cdr3_nt: TGCGCCAGCAGCCTGGGGGGAGGTGAGCAGTTCTTC

j_call: TRBJ2-5
d_call: TRBD2
v_call: TRBV28
clone_size: NA
cdr3_aa: CASSITSVETQYF
cdr3_nt: TGTGCCAGCAGCATAACTAGCGTTGAGACCCAGTACTTC

j_call: TRBJ1-3
d_call: NA
v_call: TRBV5-4
clone_size: NA
cdr3_aa: CASSFQGGNTIYF
cdr3_nt: TGTGCCAGCAGCTTTCAGGGGGGAAACACCATATATTTT

j_call: TRBJ1-1
d_call: NA
v_call: TRBV27
clone_size: NA
cdr3_aa: CASSFAGNTEAFF
cdr3_nt: TGTGCCAGCAGTTTCGCCGGGAACACTGAAGCTTTCTTT

j_call: TRBJ2-3
d_call: NA
v_call: TRBV7-5
clone_size: NA
cdr3_aa: CVRSSYRGTDTQYF
cdr3_nt: TGTGTCAGAAGCTCATACAGGGGCACAGATACGCAGTATTTT

j_call: TRBJ1-2
d_call: TRBD1
v_call: TRBV6-5
clone_size: NA
cdr3_aa: CASSRTGTTNYGYTF
cdr3_nt: TGTGCCAGCAGCAGGACAGGGACGACTAACTATGGCTACACCTTC

j_call: TRBJ2-7
d_call: NA
v_call: TRBV2
clone_size: NA
cdr3_aa: CASSEGWAGSYEQYF
cdr3_nt: TGTGCCAGCAGTGAAGGCTGGGCGGGCTCCTACGAGCAGTACTTC

j_call: TRBJ2-3
d_call: TRBD2
v_call: TRBV9
clone_size: NA
cdr3_aa: CASSVAGGRGDTQYF
cdr3_nt: TGTGCCAGCAGCGTAGCGGGGGGGCGGGGAGATACGCAGTATTTT

j_call: TRBJ1-1
d_call: TRBD1
v_call: TRBV27
clone_size: NA
cdr3_aa: CASRRGTGGLNTEAFF
cdr3_nt: TGTGCCAGCAGAAGGGGGACAGGGGGCTTAAACACTGAAGCTTTCTTT

j_call: TRBJ1-6
d_call: NA
v_call: TRBV5-5
clone_size: NA
cdr3_aa: CASSLVTESNSPLHF
cdr3_nt: TGTGCCAGCAGCTTGGTTACTGAAAGTAATTCACCCCTCCACTTT

j_call: TRBJ2-2
d_call: NA
v_call: TRBV7-3
clone_size: once
cdr3_aa: CASSQLGLNTGELFF
cdr3_nt: TGTGCCAGCAGCCAACTAGGGCTGAACACCGGGGAGCTGTTTTTT

j_call: TRBJ2-7
d_call: NA
v_call: TRBV30
clone_size: NA
cdr3_aa: CAWSTTGLYEQYF
cdr3_nt: TGTGCCTGGAGTACGACGGGACTCTACGAGCAGTACTTC

j_call: TRBJ2-7
d_call: NA
v_call: TRBV5-6
clone_size: NA
cdr3_aa: CASSLGVRGREQYF
cdr3_nt: TGTGCCAGCAGCTTGGGGGTCAGGGGTCGCGAGCAGTACTTC

j_call: TRBJ2-7
d_call: TRBD1
v_call: TRBV7-8
clone_size: NA
cdr3_aa: CASSFRTGGSYEQYF
cdr3_nt: TGTGCCAGCAGCTTTCGGACAGGGGGCAGTTACGAGCAGTACTTC

j_call: TRBJ1-5
d_call: NA
v_call: TRBV10-3
clone_size: once
cdr3_aa: CATRGQINQPQHF
cdr3_nt: TGTGCCACCAGGGGACAAATCAATCAGCCCCAGCATTTT

j_call: TRBJ2-7
d_call: TRBD1
v_call: TRBV30
clone_size: NA
cdr3_aa: CAWTGQGTYEQYF
cdr3_nt: TGTGCCTGGACGGGACAGGGCACCTACGAGCAGTACTTC

j_call: TRBJ2-2
d_call: NA
v_call: TRBV4-1
clone_size: NA
cdr3_aa: CASSQFMGAVGELFF
cdr3_nt: TGCGCCAGCAGCCAATTTATGGGGGCCGTCGGGGAGCTGTTTTTT

j_call: TRBJ2-1
d_call: TRBD2
v_call: TRBV6-5
clone_size: NA
cdr3_aa: CASSGTSGGFSEQFF
cdr3_nt: TGTGCCAGCAGCGGGACTAGCGGGGGGTTTAGTGAGCAGTTCTTC

j_call: TRBJ2-1
d_call: NA
v_call: TRBV19
clone_size: NA
cdr3_aa: CASSMEGIGTYNEQFF
cdr3_nt: TGTGCCAGTAGTATGGAGGGTATTGGTACCTACAATGAGCAGTTCTTC

j_call: TRBJ1-3
d_call: NA
v_call: TRBV6-5
clone_size: NA
cdr3_aa: CASSSAGFVGNTIYF
cdr3_nt: TGTGCCAGCAGTTCTGCGGGGTTTGTGGGAAACACCATATATTTT

j_call: TRBJ1-4
d_call: TRBD1
v_call: TRBV27
clone_size: NA
cdr3_aa: CASSLGPGGKLFF
cdr3_nt: TGTGCCAGCAGTTTGGGGCCAGGGGGTAAACTGTTTTTT

j_call: TRBJ1-2
d_call: NA
v_call: TRBV6-6
clone_size: NA
cdr3_aa: CASSPDYGYTF
cdr3_nt: TGTGCCAGCAGCCCGGACTATGGCTACACCTTC

j_call: TRBJ2-7
d_call: NA
v_call: TRBV4-3
clone_size: NA
cdr3_aa: CASSQAVERPYEQYF
cdr3_nt: TGCGCCAGCAGCCAAGCGGTGGAGCGGCCCTACGAGCAGTACTTC

j_call: TRBJ2-2
d_call: NA
v_call: TRBV3-1/TRBV3-2
clone_size: NA
cdr3_aa: CASSQSWASTFTGELFF
cdr3_nt: TGTGCCAGCAGCCAGTCGTGGGCGTCAACCTTCACCGGGGAGCTGTTTTTT

j_call: TRBJ2-5
d_call: TRBD2
v_call: TRBV6-5
clone_size: NA
cdr3_aa: CASSRAGRETQYF
cdr3_nt: TGTGCCAGCAGCCGAGCGGGGAGGGAGACCCAGTACTTC

j_call: TRBJ1-5
d_call: NA
v_call: TRBV13
clone_size: NA
cdr3_aa: CASSAGQGGYQPQHF
cdr3_nt: TGTGCCAGCAGCGCAGGACAAGGGGGTTATCAGCCCCAGCATTTT

j_call: TRBJ2-7
d_call: TRBD2
v_call: TRBV9
clone_size: NA
cdr3_aa: CASSPTPIGLAVYEQYF
cdr3_nt: TGTGCCAGCAGCCCTACTCCGATCGGACTAGCGGTCTACGAGCAGTACTTC